A single sample gave rise to the 6 T cell receptor beta chains below, sequenced in a study of blood T cell repertoires in COVID-19 (dated by TCRdb to 2020 to 2022). To prepare the library, the immunoSEQ multiplex PCR assay was applied. Held by TCRdb, this immuneACCESS table contains in-frame sequences only and omits some clones. Under half of the omission traces to an unresolved V gene where checked; the cause of the rest is unknown. This sample comprises about 200,000 clones, just under 85% of them detected only once. The biggest ten clones account for 0.95% of the sample. Specimen: peripheral blood. The receptors derive from a man in his sixties with COVID-19, enrolled during active disease.

The chain combines TRBV9 with TRBJ2-1; 12 positions agree with TRBD1. Germline loops: CDR1 SGDLS, CDR2 YYNGEE. The CDR3 contains 16 residues. The V segment lost 1 base and the J segment 10 bases; nucleotides outside the gene matches: 9. CDR3 coding DNA: TGTGCCAGCAGCGTAAGCTCGGGACAGGGGGCAGGCGAGCAGTTCTTC. Residues: CASSVSSGQGAGEQFF.

The chain has TRBV9 and TRBJ2-7, with TRBD1 matching over 11 bases. Losses at the gene ends were 4 bases for V and 4 bases for J; bases not matched to a gene: 7. CDR3 length: 15 residues. CDR1 SGDLS and CDR2 YYNGEE come from the germline V gene. The chain's CDR3 is CASSPGQGASYEQYF. The CDR3 DNA reads as TGTGCCAGCAGCCCAGGACAGGGGGCTTCGTACGAGCAGTACTTC.

The count of this clone is one. Other DNA variants within this sample encode the same CDR3. The chain joins TRBV7-8 to TRBJ1-6, with TRBD1 matching over 7 bases. The CDR3 extends over 14 amino acids. The trim removed 3 bases at V and 7 bases at J, leaving 3 bases unmatched. CDR1 is SGHVS, CDR2 FQNEAQ, per germline. The CDR3 reads CASSLGRGNSPLHF. DNA of the CDR3: TGTGCCAGCAGCTTGGGCAGGGGGAATTCACCCCTCCACTTT. The whole variable domain, remainder taken from reference TRBV7-8 and TRBJ1-6, is GAGVSQSPRYKVAKRGQDVALRCDPISGHVSLFWYQQALGQGPEFLTYFQNEAQLDKSGLPSDRFFAERPEGSVSTLKIQRTQQEDSAVYLCASSLGRGNSPLHFGNGTRLTVT.

V usage is TRBV5-6 and J usage is TRBJ2-2; D is perhaps TRBD2 (6 bases). Germline V lookup: CDR1 SGHDT, CDR2 YYEEEE. CDR3 size: 14 residues. Trimming cost V 4 bases and J 9 bases, with 16 bases left between them. CDR3 coding DNA: TGTGCCAGCAGCGCCGGGACTGTTTGGAGGGAGCTGTTTTTT. Protein product: CASSAGTVWRELFF. The complete variable domain, with remaining parts taken from reference TRBV5-6 and TRBJ2-2, reads DAGVTQSPTHLIKTRGQQVTLRCSPKSGHDTVSWYQQALGQGPQFIFQYYEEEERQRGNFPDRFSGHQFPNYSSELNVNALLLGDSALYLCASSAGTVWRELFFGEGSRLTVL.

CDR3 sequence (DNA): TGTGCCAGCAGCTTAGATAGGAACACCGGGGAGCTGTTTTTT. It encodes CASSLDRNTGELFF. V gene TRBV7-9 combines with J gene TRBJ2-2; D is undetermined. The CDR3 covers 14 residues. V was pared by 1 base and J by 1 base, with 4 bases between. Germline CDR1 reads SEHNR; CDR2 reads FQNEAQ (reference sequence). Filled out from reference TRBV7-9 and TRBJ2-2, the complete variable domain reads DTGVSQNPRHKITKRGQNVTFRCDPISEHNRLYWYRQTLGQGPEFLTYFQNEAQLEKSRLLSDRFSAERPKGSFSTLEIQRTEQGDSAMYLCASSLDRNTGELFFGEGSRLTVL.

The rearrangement uses TRBV5-6 and TRBJ2-1, with no clear D. Germline V gives CDR1 SGHDT, CDR2 YYEEEE. The CDR3 runs 13 residues. The V gene lost 4 bases and the J gene lost 4 bases, with 9 bases spanning the gap. This chain's CDR3 is CASSPQLYNEQFF. The CDR3 DNA reads TGTGCCAGCAGCCCACAACTATACAATGAGCAGTTCTTC.